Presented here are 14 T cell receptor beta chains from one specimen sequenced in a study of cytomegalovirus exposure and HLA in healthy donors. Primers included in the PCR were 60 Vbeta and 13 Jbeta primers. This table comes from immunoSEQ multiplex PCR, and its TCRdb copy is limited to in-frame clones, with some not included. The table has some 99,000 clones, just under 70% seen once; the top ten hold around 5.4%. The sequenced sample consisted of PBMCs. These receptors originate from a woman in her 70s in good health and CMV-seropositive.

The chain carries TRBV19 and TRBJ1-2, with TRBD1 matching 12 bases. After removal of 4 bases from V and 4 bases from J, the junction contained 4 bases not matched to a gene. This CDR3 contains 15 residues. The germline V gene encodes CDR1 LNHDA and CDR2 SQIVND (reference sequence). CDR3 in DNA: TGTGCCAGTAGTAAGGGACAGGGGGCGACCTATGGCTACACCTTC. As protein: CASSKGQGATYGYTF.

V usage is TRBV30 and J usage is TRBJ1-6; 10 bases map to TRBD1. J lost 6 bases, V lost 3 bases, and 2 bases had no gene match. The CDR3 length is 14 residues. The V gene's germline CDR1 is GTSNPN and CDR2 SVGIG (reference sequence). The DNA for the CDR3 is TGTGCCTGGAGGGGGACAGGGGCTAATTCACCCCTCCACTTT. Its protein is CAWRGTGANSPLHF.

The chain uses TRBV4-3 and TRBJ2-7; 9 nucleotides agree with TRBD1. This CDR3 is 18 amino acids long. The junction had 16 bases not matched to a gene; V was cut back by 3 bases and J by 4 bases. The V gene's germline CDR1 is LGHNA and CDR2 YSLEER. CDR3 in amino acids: CASSHPFYRGRLFYEQYF. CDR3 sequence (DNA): TGCGCCAGCAGCCACCCCTTTTACAGGGGGCGCCTTTTTTACGAGCAGTACTTC.

Here the CDR3 DNA reads TGTGCCAGCAGCTCTAGCGGGGGGGCCAATGAGCAGTTCTTC. It is translated as CASSSSGGANEQFF. The chain couples TRBV27 to TRBJ2-1; TRBD2 matches 12 bases. The V and J ends lost 6 bases and 6 bases, in that order; junction bases with no gene match: 3. The germline CDR1 and CDR2 sequences are MNHEY and SMNVEV (reference sequence). The CDR3 has 14 residues.

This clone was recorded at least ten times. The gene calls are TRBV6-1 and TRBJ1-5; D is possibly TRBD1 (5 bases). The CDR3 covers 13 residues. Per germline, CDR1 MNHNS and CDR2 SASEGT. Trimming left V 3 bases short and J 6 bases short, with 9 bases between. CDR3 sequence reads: CASSETAGQPQHF. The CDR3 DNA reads TGTGCCAGCAGTGAGACAGCCGGTCAGCCCCAGCATTTT.

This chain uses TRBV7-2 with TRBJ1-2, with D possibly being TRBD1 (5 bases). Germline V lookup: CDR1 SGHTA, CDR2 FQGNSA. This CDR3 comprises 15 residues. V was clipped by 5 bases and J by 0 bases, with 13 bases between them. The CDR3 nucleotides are TGTGCCAGCAGCCCAAGCAGGGTCACTAACTATGGCTACACCTTC. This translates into CASSPSRVTNYGYTF.

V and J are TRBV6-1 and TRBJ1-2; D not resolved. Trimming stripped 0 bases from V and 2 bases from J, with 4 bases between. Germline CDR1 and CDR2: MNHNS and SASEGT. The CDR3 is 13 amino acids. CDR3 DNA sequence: TGTGCCAGCAGTGAAGCCCTAAACTATGGCTACACCTTC. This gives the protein CASSEALNYGYTF.

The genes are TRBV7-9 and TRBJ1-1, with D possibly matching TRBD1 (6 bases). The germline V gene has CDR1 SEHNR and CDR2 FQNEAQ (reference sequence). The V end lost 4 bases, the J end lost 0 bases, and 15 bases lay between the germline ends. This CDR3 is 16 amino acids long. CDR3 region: CASSSTGFSMNTEAFF. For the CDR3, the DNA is TGTGCCAGCAGCTCTACAGGGTTCTCCATGAACACTGAAGCTTTCTTT.

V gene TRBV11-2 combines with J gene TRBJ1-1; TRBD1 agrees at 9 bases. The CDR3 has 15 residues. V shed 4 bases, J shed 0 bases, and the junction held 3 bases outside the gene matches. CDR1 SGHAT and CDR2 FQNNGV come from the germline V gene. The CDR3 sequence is CASSSGTGLNTEAFF. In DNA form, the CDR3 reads TGTGCCAGCAGCTCAGGGACAGGGCTGAACACTGAAGCTTTCTTT.

CDR3 sequence (DNA): TGCGCCAGCAGTGAGTCGACGGGGGGACCCTACGAGCAGTACTTC. It encodes CASSESTGGPYEQYF. The chain uses TRBV10-2 and TRBJ2-7; 7 positions agree with TRBD2. The CDR3 contains 15 residues. Germline CDR1 WSHSY, CDR2 SAAADI. V was clipped by 0 bases and J by 2 bases; unmatched bases: 4.

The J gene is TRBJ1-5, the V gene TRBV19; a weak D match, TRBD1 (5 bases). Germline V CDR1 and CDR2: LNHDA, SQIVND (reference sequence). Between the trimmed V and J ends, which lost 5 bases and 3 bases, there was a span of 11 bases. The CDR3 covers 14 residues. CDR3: CASSGGTDNQPQHF. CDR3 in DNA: TGTGCCAGTAGTGGGGGGACGGACAATCAGCCCCAGCATTTT.

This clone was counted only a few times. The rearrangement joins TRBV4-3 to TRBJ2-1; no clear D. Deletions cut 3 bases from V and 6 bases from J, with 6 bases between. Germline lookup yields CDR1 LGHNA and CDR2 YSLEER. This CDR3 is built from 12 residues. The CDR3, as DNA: TGCGCCAGCAGCCAGGGCCTCAATGAGCAGTTCTTC. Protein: CASSQGLNEQFF.

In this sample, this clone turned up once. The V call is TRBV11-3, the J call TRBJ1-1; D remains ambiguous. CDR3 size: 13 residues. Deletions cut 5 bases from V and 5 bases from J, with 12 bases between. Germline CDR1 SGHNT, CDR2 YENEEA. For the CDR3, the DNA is TGTGCCAGCAGCGCCCCGGGGAGAACTGAAGCTTTCTTT. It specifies CASSAPGRTEAFF. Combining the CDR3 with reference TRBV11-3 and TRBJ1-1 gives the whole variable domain EAGVVQSPRYKIIEKKQPVAFWCNPISGHNTLYWYLQNLGQGPELLIRYENEEAVDDSQLPKDRFSAERLKGVDSTLKIQPAELGDSAVYLCASSAPGRTEAFFGQGTRLTVV.

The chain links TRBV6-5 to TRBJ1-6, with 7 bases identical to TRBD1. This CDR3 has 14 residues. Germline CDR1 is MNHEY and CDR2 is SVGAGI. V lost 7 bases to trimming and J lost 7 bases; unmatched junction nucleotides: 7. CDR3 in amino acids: CASTDRVANSPLHF. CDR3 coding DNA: TGTGCCAGCACAGACAGGGTCGCAAATTCACCCCTCCACTTT.